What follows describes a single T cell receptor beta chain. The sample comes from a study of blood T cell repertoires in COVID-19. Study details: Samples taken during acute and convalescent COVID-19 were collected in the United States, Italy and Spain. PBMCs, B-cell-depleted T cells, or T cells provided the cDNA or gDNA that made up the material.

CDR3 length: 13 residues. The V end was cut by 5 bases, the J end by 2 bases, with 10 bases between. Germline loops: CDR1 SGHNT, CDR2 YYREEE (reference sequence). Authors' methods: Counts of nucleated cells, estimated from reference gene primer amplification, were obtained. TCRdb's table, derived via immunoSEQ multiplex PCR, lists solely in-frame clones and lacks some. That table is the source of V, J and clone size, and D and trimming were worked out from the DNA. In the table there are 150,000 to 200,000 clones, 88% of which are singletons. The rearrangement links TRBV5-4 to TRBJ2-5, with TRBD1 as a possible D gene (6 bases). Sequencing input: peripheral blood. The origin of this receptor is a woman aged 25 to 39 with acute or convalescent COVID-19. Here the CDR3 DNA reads TGTGCCAGCAGTGACAGGAATCAAGAGACCCAGTACTTC. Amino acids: CASSDRNQETQYF.